The 28 T cell receptor beta chains in this list originate from one sample, sequenced in a study of T-cell memory formation after mild COVID-19. Each CDR3 protein gets one entry after TCRdb re-called the 5' RACE reads with MiXCR. The sample includes approximately 580,000 distinct CDR3 sequences, 20% of them seen just once. Sequencing used PBMCs or a T cell subset sorted from them (not recorded which). The receptors come from an adult woman who had mild COVID-19 (a few samples of this study predate the infection). Cell type and time point are not known.

The chain joins TRBV12-3 or TRBV12-4 to TRBJ2-4; the D is unclear. Trimming pared 2 bases from V and 6 bases from J, leaving 11 bases between. This CDR3 region has 14 residues. CDR3: CASSLWTSANIQYF. CDR3 in DNA: TGTGCCAGCAGTTTATGGACCTCCGCAAACATTCAGTACTTC.

The chain has TRBV27 and TRBJ2-1; D may be TRBD1 or TRBD2 (5 bases each). With 6 bases removed from V and 2 bases from J, the gap between germline ends came to 11 bases. In germline, CDR1 is MNHEY, CDR2 SMNVEV (reference sequence). CDR3 length equals 14 residues. The CDR3 protein is CASRSGGPYNEQFF. The CDR3, as DNA: TGTGCCAGCAGGTCTGGGGGTCCCTACAATGAGCAGTTCTTC.

The V gene is TRBV7-2, the J gene TRBJ2-7, with TRBD2 matching over 12 bases. The CDR3 is 15 amino acids. J lost 3 bases, V lost 5 bases, and 5 bases had no gene match. From germline, CDR1 is SGHTA and CDR2 FQGNSA. CDR3 sequence reads: CASSVGTSGLYEQYF. The CDR3 DNA reads as TGTGCCAGCAGCGTCGGGACTAGCGGGCTCTACGAGCAGTACTTC.

The chain carries TRBV6-5 and TRBJ2-3; a possible D gene is TRBD2 (6 bases). The V end lost 4 bases, the J end lost 3 bases, and 14 bases lay between the germline ends. Germline V gene data show CDR1 as MNHEY and CDR2 as SVGAGI. The CDR3 contains 15 residues. CDR3: CASSSVWRETDTQYF. The CDR3 region has the DNA TGTGCCAGCAGTTCGGTTTGGCGGGAAACAGATACGCAGTATTTT.

This chain uses TRBV7-6 with TRBJ2-1; 9 bases map to TRBD1. V lost 10 bases to trimming and J lost 8 bases; unmatched junction nucleotides: 12. Germline CDR1 and CDR2: SGHVS and FNYEAQ. This CDR3 comprises 14 residues. CDR3 region: CATAIGQGSHEQFF. For the CDR3, the DNA is TGTGCCACCGCAATAGGACAGGGGTCCCATGAGCAGTTCTTC.

This clonotype was seen a few times. The chain joins TRBV27 to TRBJ2-7; the D call may be TRBD1 or TRBD2 (5 bases each). This CDR3 has 16 residues. Trimming removed 5 bases at V and 1 base at J, with 18 bases between. CDR1 MNHEY and CDR2 SMNVEV come from the germline V gene (reference sequence). CDR3 sequence (DNA): TGTGCCAGCAGTCTAGCCGGGGACGGTCGTTCCTACGAGCAGTACTTC. This translates into CASSLAGDGRSYEQYF.

This clonotype turned up a few times. V is TRBV7-8 and J is TRBJ2-1; 7 bases align to TRBD2. Germline values: CDR1 SGHVS, CDR2 FQNEAQ. The CDR3 contains 16 residues. The J segment lost 3 bases and the V segment lost 1 base, leaving 6 bases of the junction unmatched. CDR3 loop: CASSLDRLAVYNEQFF. The DNA for the CDR3 is TGTGCCAGCAGCTTAGATCGGCTAGCGGTCTACAATGAGCAGTTCTTC.

The chain's CDR3 is CASRPLGGSTEAFF. In DNA form, the CDR3 reads TGTGCCAGCAGGCCTCTTGGGGGATCCACTGAAGCTTTCTTT. The rearrangement uses TRBV7-9 and TRBJ1-1, with a tentative D call TRBD1 (5 bases). CDR3 length: 14 amino acids. V was trimmed by 6 bases and J by 4 bases, leaving 15 bases between them. The germline V gene encodes CDR1 SEHNR and CDR2 FQNEAQ (reference sequence).

The chain links TRBV4-2 to TRBJ2-7; perhaps D is TRBD1 or TRBD2 (5 bases each). The germline V gene has CDR1 LGHNA and CDR2 YNFKEQ. The CDR3 is 16 amino acids. The V and J ends lost 0 bases and 2 bases respectively, with 14 bases between them. CDR3 nucleotides: TGTGCCAGCAGCCAAGATCCGGGACGGACAACCTACGAGCAGTACTTC. It yields the protein CASSQDPGRTTYEQYF.

The gene calls are TRBV12-3 or TRBV12-4 and TRBJ1-4, with 7 bases that match TRBD1. This CDR3 spans 15 amino acids. With 5 bases clipped from V and 8 bases from J, the junction kept 11 bases outside the gene matches. CDR3 sequence reads: CASSLRQGSVEKLFF. The DNA of the CDR3 is TGTGCCAGCAGTCTCCGACAGGGCAGTGTCGAAAAACTGTTTTTT.

This clonotype was seen many times. This chain links TRBV7-2 with TRBJ1-1; D is uncertain. Germline values: CDR1 SGHTA, CDR2 FQGNSA. V gave up 5 bases and J gave up 1 base, with 8 bases separating them. This CDR3 is 13 amino acids long. CDR3 DNA sequence: TGTGCCAGCAGCCCTCGAACGAACACTGAAGCTTTCTTT. This translates into CASSPRTNTEAFF.

This chain uses TRBV11-2 with TRBJ2-7; no definite D call. Germline V gives CDR1 SGHAT, CDR2 FQNNGV. Trimming shortened V by 0 bases and J by 7 bases, and 7 bases separated the two germline ends. The CDR3 runs to 12 residues. As DNA, the CDR3 is TGTGCCAGCAGCTTAGAGTTCGTTGAGCAGTACTTC. Translating gives CASSLEFVEQYF.

The chain has TRBV5-6 and TRBJ2-4; 10 nucleotides agree with TRBD1. This CDR3 region has 14 residues. Per the germline V gene, CDR1 is SGHDT and CDR2 is YYEEEE. V shed 4 bases and J 6 bases; nucleotides not matched to a gene: 4. The CDR3 reads CASSPRDRGNIQYF. For the CDR3, the DNA is TGTGCCAGCAGCCCCAGGGACAGGGGAAACATTCAGTACTTC.

A few counts support this clonotype. This chain joins TRBV3-1 and TRBJ2-3; TRBD2 matches at 9 bases. Germline CDR1 and CDR2: LGHDT and YNNKEL (reference sequence). Losses at the gene ends were 3 bases for V and 3 bases for J; bases not matched to a gene: 7. The CDR3 covers 16 residues. The CDR3 DNA reads as TGTGCCAGCAGCCAGTTAGCGGGAGTAGGGACAGATACGCAGTATTTT. Translation gives CASSQLAGVGTDTQYF.

This clonotype has just a few counts. V and J are TRBV5-1 and TRBJ1-1; the D gene is possibly TRBD1 (5 bases). The CDR3 runs 15 residues. CDR1 is SGHRS, CDR2 YFSETQ, per germline. The V end was cut by 3 bases, the J end by 0 bases, with 12 bases between. This CDR3 is CASSYGGTMNTEAFF. DNA for the CDR3: TGCGCCAGCAGCTACGGGGGGACCATGAACACTGAAGCTTTCTTT.

The chain has TRBV6-1 and TRBJ2-7; the D is unclear. The CDR3 has 15 amino acids. Trimming stripped 1 base from V and 6 bases from J, with 16 bases between. Germline V lookup: CDR1 MNHNS, CDR2 SASEGT. CDR3 in amino acids: CASSEGGRRLPEQYF. The CDR3 nucleotides read TGTGCCAGCAGTGAAGGAGGCAGACGTCTCCCCGAGCAGTACTTC.

This clonotype was seen ten or more times. The V gene is TRBV7-3, the J gene TRBJ2-6, with D uncertain. This CDR3 has 16 amino acids. Germline V lookup: CDR1 SGHTA, CDR2 FQGTGA. The germline V and J ends were trimmed by 0 bases and 0 bases, with 6 bases remaining between them. The CDR3 sequence is CASSLTQYSGANVLTF. CDR3 nucleotide sequence: TGTGCCAGCAGCTTAACGCAGTACTCTGGGGCCAACGTCCTGACTTTC.

The chain joins TRBV20-1 to TRBJ1-1; unclear D gene. CDR3 length equals 14 residues. Germline lookup yields CDR1 DFQATT and CDR2 SNEGSKA (reference sequence). CDR3 residues: CTGPFPQSSAEAFF. The CDR3, as DNA: TGCACAGGACCCTTTCCCCAAAGCTCCGCTGAAGCTTTCTTT.

This clonotype was detected many times. V and J are TRBV12-3 or TRBV12-4 and TRBJ2-1, with D unresolved. V gave up 6 bases and J gave up 6 bases, with 9 bases separating them. The CDR3 runs 12 residues. DNA of the CDR3: TGTGCCAGCAGGGCTACTGCCAATGAGCAGTTCTTC. It specifies CASRATANEQFF.

The genes are TRBV7-9 and TRBJ1-5; D is undetermined. Germline loops: CDR1 SEHNR, CDR2 FQNEAQ (reference sequence). The CDR3 has 17 amino acids. The V end lost 4 bases, the J end lost 5 bases, and 21 bases lay between the germline ends. The CDR3 region is CASSSPTGRNGDQPQHF. The CDR3 DNA sequence: TGTGCCAGCAGCTCGCCGACTGGTAGGAATGGGGATCAGCCCCAGCATTTT.

This clonotype was seen only a few times. V is TRBV5-1 and J is TRBJ2-1; 9 nucleotides line up with TRBD1. CDR3 size: 15 residues. The V gene's germline CDR1 is SGHRS and CDR2 YFSETQ. J was trimmed by 7 bases and V by 1 base; bases with no gene match: 6. As DNA, the CDR3 is TGCGCCAGCAGCTTGCGGGGACAGGGACTAAATGAGCAGTTCTTC. Protein product: CASSLRGQGLNEQFF.

V gene TRBV5-1 combines with J gene TRBJ2-1; TRBD2 aligns across 10 bases. The junction had 9 bases not matched to a gene; V was cut back by 2 bases and J by 4 bases. Germline CDR1 reads SGHRS; CDR2 reads YFSETQ. This CDR3 is 17 amino acids long. The CDR3 here is CASSLLAGTIGYNEQFF. The CDR3 DNA follows: TGCGCCAGCAGCTTACTAGCGGGGACTATAGGTTACAATGAGCAGTTCTTC.

This clonotype was recorded once. This chain uses TRBV12-3 or TRBV12-4 with TRBJ2-2, with 14 bases matching TRBD2. V lost 7 bases, J lost 6 bases, and 4 bases stayed unmatched. CDR3 length equals 15 residues. CDR3 region: CASTPTSGRAGELFF. Written as DNA, the CDR3 is TGTGCCAGCACCCCGACTAGCGGGAGGGCCGGGGAGCTGTTTTTT.

This chain links TRBV4-2 with TRBJ2-5, with 11 nucleotides matching TRBD1. With 5 bases clipped from V and 4 bases from J, the junction kept 6 bases outside the gene matches. The CDR3 is made up of 15 amino acids. Germline V gives CDR1 LGHNA, CDR2 YNFKEQ. As DNA, the CDR3 is TGTGCCAGCAGCGGACCGGGACAGGGGGGAGAGACCCAGTACTTC. The encoded protein is CASSGPGQGGETQYF.

The CDR3 DNA reads as TGTGCCAGCAGTTACTCGGGGGGACCGCCCCAGCATTTT. Amino acids: CASSYSGGPPQHF. The chain combines TRBV6-5 with TRBJ1-5; possible D gene TRBD1, 5 bases. Germline loops: CDR1 MNHEY, CDR2 SVGAGI. Trimming took off 0 bases at V and 9 bases at J, with 9 bases between the two ends. This CDR3 spans 13 amino acids.

In this sample, this clonotype turned up a few times. This chain joins TRBV3-1 and TRBJ1-1, with a possible D match to TRBD1 (6 bases). Germline V gene data show CDR1 as LGHDT and CDR2 as YNNKEL (reference sequence). Trimming removed 4 bases from V and 3 bases from J, with 15 bases in between. The CDR3 has 15 amino acids. The CDR3 region is CASSRRSGGHTEAFF. The CDR3 bases are TGTGCCAGCAGCCGCAGATCGGGGGGGCACACTGAAGCTTTCTTT.

V and J are TRBV5-1 and TRBJ2-3; D might be TRBD1 or TRBD2, each matching 7 bases. The germline V gene has CDR1 SGHRS and CDR2 YFSETQ. The CDR3 covers 15 residues. Trimming removed 4 bases at V and 6 bases at J, with 18 bases between. The CDR3 nucleotides are TGCGCCAGCAGCCAACCCGACAGGGAGGGTGATACGCAGTATTTT. Its translation: CASSQPDREGDTQYF.

This clonotype was seen at least ten times. V and J are TRBV7-3 and TRBJ2-5; D ambiguous. Trimming left V 6 bases short and J 1 base short, with 9 bases between. This CDR3 region has 13 residues. CDR1 is SGHTA and CDR2 is FQGTGA in the germline V gene. CDR3 in amino acids: CASSGVPQETQYF. DNA of the CDR3: TGTGCCAGCAGTGGGGTACCCCAAGAGACCCAGTACTTC. Drawing the rest from reference TRBV7-3 and TRBJ2-5, the complete variable domain is GAGVSQTPSNKVTEKGKYVELRCDPISGHTALYWYRQSLGQGPEFLIYFQGTGAADDSGLPNDRFFAVRPEGSVSTLKIQRTERGDSAVYLCASSGVPQETQYFGPGTRLLVL.